A single sample is the source of the 10 T cell receptor beta chains below, sequenced in a study of blood T cell repertoires in COVID-19. Sequencing was performed with immunoSEQ multiplex PCR; in TCRdb, only in-frame clones are kept and a portion is missing. The sample lists about 210,000 clones, approximately 80% occurring once. Sequenced: PBMCs or T cells enriched from blood (not recorded which). The receptors come from a man aged 25-45 years with acute COVID-19.

The gene calls are TRBV7-9 and TRBJ2-3; 8 bases agree with TRBD2. The J segment lost 3 bases and the V segment lost 5 bases, leaving 10 bases of the junction unmatched. CDR1 and CDR2 from the germline V gene are SEHNR and FQNEAQ (reference sequence). There are 16 residues in the CDR3. The CDR3 loop reads CASSNLLRGGTDTQYF. DNA for the CDR3: TGTGCCAGCAGCAACCTACTCCGCGGGGGGACAGATACGCAGTATTTT.

This chain uses TRBV11-2 with TRBJ1-3; D gene ambiguous. Germline V gives CDR1 SGHAT, CDR2 FQNNGV. The germline V and J ends were trimmed by 0 bases and 0 bases, with 9 bases remaining between them. This CDR3 comprises 16 residues. Here the CDR3 reads CASSLDGQASGNTIYF. The CDR3 coding sequence is TGTGCCAGCAGCTTAGATGGCCAGGCCTCTGGAAACACCATATATTTT.

The chain couples TRBV9 to TRBJ1-1, with TRBD1 as a possible D gene (5 bases). Between the trimmed V and J ends, which lost 4 bases and 3 bases, there was a span of 22 bases. The CDR3 has 17 residues. Germline V lookup: CDR1 SGDLS, CDR2 YYNGEE. In DNA, the CDR3 is TGTGCCAGCAGCTATCAAGGGGAGGGAAGGGGAGACACTGAAGCTTTCTTT. This translates into CASSYQGEGRGDTEAFF.

The sample holds a few counts of this clone. V usage is TRBV5-6 and J usage is TRBJ1-5; TRBD1 aligns across 8 bases. CDR1 and CDR2 (germline): SGHDT, YYEEEE. V dropped 4 bases and J dropped 5; count of bases not matched to a gene: 5. The CDR3 has 14 residues. In nucleotides, the CDR3 is TGTGCCAGCAGCCCACAGGGGGTAGATCAGCCCCAGCATTTT. It specifies CASSPQGVDQPQHF.

V and J are TRBV19 and TRBJ2-7, with TRBD1 identical over 9 bases. The V gene's germline CDR1 is LNHDA and CDR2 SQIVND (reference sequence). V was clipped by 3 bases and J by 4 bases; unmatched bases: 7. The CDR3 is 15 residues long. CDR3 coding DNA: TGTGCCAGTAGTATTGTAGGACAGGGGCTTTACGAGCAGTACTTC. It translates to CASSIVGQGLYEQYF.

The chain joins TRBV5-1 to TRBJ2-7, with TRBD1 matching 8 bases. The ends lost 3 bases at V and 3 bases at J; junction bases unmatched: 2. Germline V gives CDR1 SGHRS, CDR2 YFSETQ. CDR3 length: 13 residues. CDR3 bases: TGCGCCAGCAGCTCCACAGGGGGCTACGAGCAGTACTTC. Translation: CASSSTGGYEQYF.

This chain links TRBV9 with TRBJ1-2; D not certain. Trimming pared 0 bases from V and 8 bases from J, leaving 14 bases between. From germline, CDR1 is SGDLS and CDR2 YYNGEE. The CDR3 runs 14 residues. The CDR3 sequence is CASSVGEAFWGYTF. The CDR3 DNA sequence: TGTGCCAGCAGCGTAGGAGAGGCCTTTTGGGGCTACACCTTC.

The chain joins TRBV5-4 to TRBJ1-1, with D perhaps TRBD1 (5 bases). Per germline, CDR1 SGHNT and CDR2 YYREEE (reference sequence). V lost 2 bases, J lost 4 bases, and 18 bases lay in between. The CDR3 is 16 residues long. CDR3 region: CASSFKAGMSLTEAFF. For the CDR3, the DNA is TGTGCCAGCAGCTTTAAGGCAGGGATGTCCCTCACTGAAGCTTTCTTT.

Concerning this clone itself: The same CDR3 arises from other DNA sequences in this sample as well. This rearrangement joins TRBV12-3 or TRBV12-4 to TRBJ1-6, with no clear D. V lost 4 bases to trimming and J lost 7 bases, with 5 bases between them. The CDR3 contains 12 residues. DNA of the CDR3: TGTGCCAGCAGTTACCTAAATTCACCCCTCCACTTT. Its protein is CASSYLNSPLHF.

The gene calls are TRBV7-3 and TRBJ2-3; possibly TRBD1 for D (6 bases). V lost 5 bases to trimming and J lost 2 bases, with 8 bases between them. The CDR3 covers 13 residues. Germline V gives CDR1 SGHTA, CDR2 FQGTGA. The CDR3 loop is CASSRTVTDTQYF. The CDR3 bases are TGTGCCAGCAGCCGGACAGTCACAGATACGCAGTATTTT.